The 27 T cell receptor beta chains below come from one sample, sequenced in a study of T cell changes during pregnancy in multiple sclerosis. Clones were read by immunoSEQ multiplex PCR, and TCRdb kept only the in-frame ones, dropping some. The repertoire has 85,000 to 100,000 clones, 85% to 95% of them found once; the top ten carry just over 2%. This material consisted of peripheral blood, taken after pregnancy. These receptors were collected from a female donor with multiple sclerosis, enrolled in a pregnancy study.

V and J are TRBV9 and TRBJ2-3; 10 nucleotides line up with TRBD2. Germline CDR1 and CDR2: SGDLS and YYNGEE. The V and J ends lost 2 bases and 3 bases, in that order; junction bases with no gene match: 3. The CDR3 is made up of 15 amino acids. Here the CDR3 DNA reads TGTGCCAGCAGCGTTAGCGGGGGGCTGACAGATACGCAGTATTTT. Amino acid sequence: CASSVSGGLTDTQYF. Full variable domain (missing parts from reference TRBV9 and TRBJ2-3): DSGVTQTPKHLITATGQRVTLRCSPRSGDLSVYWYQQSLDQGLQFLIQYYNGEERAKGNILERFSAQQFPDLHSELNLSSLELGDSALYFCASSVSGGLTDTQYFGPGTRLTVL.

V and J are TRBV14 and TRBJ2-1, with a tentative D call TRBD2 (5 bases). Germline values: CDR1 SGHDN, CDR2 FVKESK. V was trimmed by 0 bases and J by 2 bases, leaving 26 bases between them. This CDR3 is 21 amino acids long. CDR3 region: CASSQDGSLSRGVVPYNEQFF. CDR3 nucleotides: TGTGCCAGCAGCCAAGATGGGAGTTTGTCCCGGGGAGTCGTCCCCTACAATGAGCAGTTCTTC.

This chain connects TRBV5-8 to TRBJ2-3; D is unresolved. The ends were cut back, 1 base at V and 4 bases at J, with 4 bases in the middle. The V gene's germline CDR1 is SGHTS and CDR2 YDEGEE. This CDR3 comprises 12 residues. CDR3 in amino acids: CASSLRADTQYF. The CDR3 region has the DNA TGTGCCAGCAGCTTGCGAGCAGATACGCAGTATTTT.

The chain couples TRBV6-6 to TRBJ1-2, with D maybe TRBD1 (5 bases). The germline V gene has CDR1 MNHNY and CDR2 SVGAGI (reference sequence). CDR3 length equals 15 residues. Trimming left V 6 bases short and J 1 base short, with 15 bases between. The CDR3 DNA reads as TGTGCCAGCAGAACTCCTACAGGTTATAACTATGGCTACACCTTC. As protein: CASRTPTGYNYGYTF.

This clone was seen more than once but under ten times. V and J are TRBV7-9 and TRBJ2-2; D call uncertain. The CDR3 contains 14 residues. Germline V CDR1 and CDR2: SEHNR, FQNEAQ (reference sequence). Trimming cost V 3 bases and J 5 bases, with 10 bases left between them. CDR3 in amino acids: CASSFGYVTGELFF. DNA for the CDR3: TGTGCCAGCAGCTTCGGGTACGTGACCGGGGAGCTGTTTTTT.

The CDR3 nucleotides are TGTGCCGCTGGGACAGATCTAAACTATGGCTACACCTTC. Encoded protein: CAAGTDLNYGYTF. This chain uses TRBV19 with TRBJ1-2; the match to TRBD1 covers 7 bases. This CDR3 is built from 13 residues. Germline V CDR1 and CDR2: LNHDA, SQIVND (reference sequence). J lost 2 bases, V lost 11 bases, and 8 bases had no gene match.

The V call is TRBV13, the J call TRBJ2-1, with 8 bases fitting TRBD2. V gave up 5 bases and J gave up 2 bases; unmatched junction bases: 11. Germline CDR1 is PRHDT and CDR2 is FYEKMQ (reference sequence). The length of the CDR3 is 17 residues. DNA of the CDR3: TGTGCCAGCAGCCTTTACGGGGGGGCGTCAACCTACAATGAGCAGTTCTTC. Residues: CASSLYGGASTYNEQFF. Drawing the rest from reference TRBV13 and TRBJ2-1, the complete variable domain is AAGVIQSPRHLIKEKRETATLKCYPIPRHDTVYWYQQGPGQDPQFLISFYEKMQSDKGSIPDRFSAQQFSDYHSELNMSSLELGDSALYFCASSLYGGASTYNEQFFGPGTRLTVL.

The chain has TRBV6-5 and TRBJ1-3; 11 bases match TRBD1. The CDR3 contains 16 residues. The trim removed 4 bases at V and 4 bases at J, leaving 6 bases unmatched. Looked up from germline, CDR1 is MNHEY and CDR2 is SVGAGI. The CDR3 region is CASSWDRGDPGNTIYF. CDR3 coding DNA: TGTGCCAGCAGTTGGGACAGGGGGGATCCGGGAAACACCATATATTTT.

The chain carries TRBV28 and TRBJ1-5, with D tentatively TRBD1 (5 bases). The CDR3 runs 15 residues. Germline V gene lookup returns CDR1 MDHEN and CDR2 SYDVKM. The ends were cut back, 3 bases at V and 7 bases at J, with 16 bases in the middle. CDR3 nucleotide sequence: TGTGCCAGCAGTTTTTGGCAGGGTGCGGAACAGCCCCAGCATTTT. It specifies CASSFWQGAEQPQHF.

The chain links TRBV19 to TRBJ2-5; D is perhaps TRBD1 (6 bases). Germline values: CDR1 LNHDA, CDR2 SQIVND (reference sequence). V gave up 8 bases and J gave up 5 bases, with 18 bases separating them. This CDR3 contains 14 residues. CDR3 region: CASEKGRGGETQYF. The CDR3 DNA reads as TGTGCCAGTGAAAAGGGCAGGGGCGGCGAGACCCAGTACTTC.

This chain uses TRBV6-1 with TRBJ1-1; TRBD1 matches at 7 bases. Per germline, CDR1 MNHNS and CDR2 SASEGT. V shed 6 bases and J 4 bases; nucleotides not matched to a gene: 8. The length of the CDR3 is 14 residues. The chain's CDR3 is CASRRTGRGTEAFF. The CDR3 region has the DNA TGTGCCAGCAGACGGACAGGCCGGGGCACTGAAGCTTTCTTT.

This clone appeared once. The chain couples TRBV7-8 to TRBJ1-5; the D gene is possibly TRBD1 (5 bases). The V gene lost 4 bases and the J gene lost 0 bases, with 16 bases spanning the gap. The V gene's germline CDR1 is SGHVS and CDR2 FQNEAQ. CDR3 size: 17 residues. The CDR3 nucleotides read TGTGCCAGCAGCTCCCCGTTGGGGGGTTATAGCAATCAGCCCCAGCATTTT. It yields the protein CASSSPLGGYSNQPQHF. The variable domain in full, with the rest retrieved from reference TRBV7-8 and TRBJ1-5, is GAGVSQSPRYKVAKRGQDVALRCDPISGHVSLFWYQQALGQGPEFLTYFQNEAQLDKSGLPSDRFFAERPEGSVSTLKIQRTQQEDSAVYLCASSSPLGGYSNQPQHFGDGTRLSIL.

J is TRBJ1-6 and V is TRBV5-1, with D perhaps TRBD1 (6 bases). The V gene lost 4 bases and the J gene lost 10 bases, with 15 bases spanning the gap. The CDR3 consists of 14 residues. Germline values: CDR1 SGHRS, CDR2 YFSETQ. CDR3 in DNA: TGCGCCAGCAGCCCCGGACAGATACAGTCACCCCTCCACTTT. Amino acids: CASSPGQIQSPLHF.

This clone was counted a single time. V gene TRBV4-3 combines with J gene TRBJ2-5; TRBD2 matches 11 bases. The V gene's germline CDR1 is LGHNA and CDR2 YSLEER. The CDR3 sequence is 18 residues long. Losses at the gene ends were 0 bases for V and 8 bases for J; bases not matched to a gene: 14. The CDR3 protein is CASSQEISGGVRVPTQYF. Written as DNA, the CDR3 is TGCGCCAGCAGCCAAGAGATTAGCGGGGGGGTTCGGGTCCCCACCCAGTACTTC.

The V call is TRBV7-3, the J call TRBJ1-3, with 9 nucleotides matching TRBD1. CDR1 is SGHTA, CDR2 FQGTGA, per germline. The ends lost 5 bases at V and 0 bases at J; junction bases unmatched: 17. The CDR3 length is 20 residues. The CDR3, as DNA: TGTGCCAGCAGCCCTTTCCCGGGACAGGGATTGGGGTACTCTGGAAACACCATATATTTT. It is translated as CASSPFPGQGLGYSGNTIYF.

This clone has just a few counts. J is TRBJ2-7 and V is TRBV7-9; D remains ambiguous. V dropped 5 bases and J dropped 2 bases, with 16 bases sitting between them. Germline V gene data show CDR1 as SEHNR and CDR2 as FQNEAQ (reference sequence). This CDR3 spans 15 amino acids. CDR3 sequence: CASSPRLAATYEQYF. DNA of the CDR3: TGTGCCAGCAGCCCCAGACTCGCGGCGACCTACGAGCAGTACTTC.

This chain joins TRBV10-3 and TRBJ1-1; D possibly corresponds to TRBD1 (6 bases). The germline V gene encodes CDR1 ENHRY and CDR2 SYGVKD. V lost 6 bases and J 2 bases, leaving 13 bases between the germline ends. The CDR3 has 14 residues. In DNA, the CDR3 is TGTGCCATCAGGCTGGGACACGACAACACTGAAGCTTTCTTT. Its protein is CAIRLGHDNTEAFF.

This chain uses TRBV19 with TRBJ2-2, with 9 bases that match TRBD2. CDR1 is LNHDA and CDR2 is SQIVND in the germline V gene (reference sequence). There are 15 residues in the CDR3. Losses at the gene ends were 5 bases for V and 4 bases for J; bases not matched to a gene: 5. The CDR3 loop reads CASSSVAGATGELFF. CDR3 DNA: TGTGCCAGTAGTTCTGTAGCGGGAGCCACCGGGGAGCTGTTTTTT.

The rearrangement uses TRBV7-2 and TRBJ2-7; tentative D call: TRBD1 (7 bases). This CDR3 is built from 15 residues. Trimming removed 2 bases from V and 7 bases from J, with 18 bases in between. CDR1 SGHTA and CDR2 FQGNSA come from the germline V gene. Here the CDR3 reads CASSLIVHRGGEQYF. CDR3 DNA sequence: TGTGCCAGCAGCTTAATCGTTCACAGGGGAGGAGAGCAGTACTTC.

The V gene is TRBV7-3, the J gene TRBJ2-5, with D perhaps TRBD1 (6 bases). This CDR3 is 15 amino acids long. V was pared by 5 bases and J by 3 bases, with 16 bases between. The germline V gene encodes CDR1 SGHTA and CDR2 FQGTGA. DNA of the CDR3: TGTGCCAGCAGCCATTCCGGGACACCAAAAGAGACCCAGTACTTC. This codes for CASSHSGTPKETQYF.

The chain couples TRBV5-1 to TRBJ2-2; 7 nucleotides line up with TRBD2. Germline V gene data show CDR1 as SGHRS and CDR2 as YFSETQ. The CDR3 has 15 amino acids. V gave up 0 bases and J gave up 7 bases; unmatched junction bases: 6. The CDR3 spells CASSLGTSAYGELFF. The CDR3 nucleotides are TGCGCCAGCAGCTTGGGTACTAGCGCGTACGGGGAGCTGTTTTTT.

The rearrangement links TRBV7-2 to TRBJ1-6; D might be TRBD1 (6 bases). V was trimmed by 1 base and J by 11 bases, leaving 15 bases between them. CDR3 length: 15 amino acids. Germline CDR1 and CDR2: SGHTA and FQGNSA. The CDR3 here is CASSLGGPGDAPLHF. The DNA of the CDR3 is TGTGCCAGCAGCTTAGGGGGTCCAGGGGATGCACCCCTCCACTTT.

The J gene is TRBJ1-5, the V gene TRBV7-9, with D possibly being TRBD1 (6 bases). V was clipped by 5 bases and J by 2 bases, with 10 bases between them. The CDR3 totals 14 residues. Per the germline V gene, CDR1 is SEHNR and CDR2 is FQNEAQ (reference sequence). The CDR3 loop reads CASSQSGGNQPQHF. DNA for the CDR3: TGTGCCAGCAGCCAGTCAGGGGGCAATCAGCCCCAGCATTTT.

The chain couples TRBV27 to TRBJ1-2, with D perhaps TRBD1 (5 bases). The V end was cut by 2 bases, the J end by 8 bases, with 12 bases between. The CDR3 totals 13 residues. Germline CDR1 is MNHEY and CDR2 is SMNVEV (reference sequence). DNA of the CDR3: TGTGCCAGCAGTTTAGGAAGTAGGGGAGGCTACACCTTC. Its protein product is CASSLGSRGGYTF.

The V gene is TRBV14, the J gene TRBJ2-7; TRBD1 aligns across 10 bases. The germline V gene has CDR1 SGHDN and CDR2 FVKESK. V lost 5 bases, J lost 3 bases, and 13 bases stayed unmatched. This CDR3 is 17 amino acids long. The CDR3 region has the DNA TGTGCCAGCAGCGCAGACAAGGGACAGGGGAATTTCTACGAGCAGTACTTC. Translating gives CASSADKGQGNFYEQYF. The whole variable domain, filled in from reference TRBV14 and TRBJ2-7, reads EAGVTQFPSHSVIEKGQTVTLRCDPISGHDNLYWYRRVMGKEIKFLLHFVKESKQDESGMPNNRFLAERTGGTYSTLKVQPAELEDSGVYFCASSADKGQGNFYEQYFGPGTRLTVT.

V is TRBV7-2 and J is TRBJ1-2; D is unclear. The CDR3 has 14 residues. V lost 1 base to trimming and J lost 3 bases, with 9 bases between them. Germline V gives CDR1 SGHTA, CDR2 FQGNSA. In DNA form, the CDR3 reads TGTGCCAGCAGCTTAGGGGTGCAGGACTATGGCTACACCTTC. It yields the protein CASSLGVQDYGYTF.

Only a few counts were recorded for this clone. The rearrangement uses TRBV6-5 and TRBJ2-7; 7 positions match TRBD2. The trim removed 4 bases at V and 2 bases at J, leaving 8 bases unmatched. CDR1 is MNHEY, CDR2 SVGAGI, per germline. CDR3 length equals 15 residues. CDR3 loop: CASSWRSGDAYEQYF. The DNA of the CDR3 is TGTGCCAGCAGTTGGCGAAGCGGGGACGCCTACGAGCAGTACTTC.